A single T cell receptor (beta chain) is shown here with its context. Per the authors' pipeline: Quantification of nucleated cells was approximated via reference gene primer amplification. Sequencing used immunoSEQ multiplex PCR; TCRdb keeps in-frame clones, though not all of them. Clone size and V and J calls were adopted from that table, with D and trimming inferred from the DNA. The sample includes 99,000 or so clones, 85% to 90% seen only once; the top ten take 4% to 5%. The sample is drawn from a study of blood T cell repertoires in COVID-19. Across the study: Sites in the United States, Italy and Spain provided acute and convalescent COVID-19 samples. T cells, B-cell-depleted T cells, or PBMCs provided the cDNA or gDNA that served as material.

Specimen: peripheral blood. The TCR originated in a man aged 45-65 years with acute or convalescent COVID-19.

In DNA form, the CDR3 reads TGTGCCAGCAGCTTATATAGTCGACAGGGGAACGGATATCAGCCCCAGCATTTT. It codes for CASSLYSRQGNGYQPQHF. The J gene is TRBJ1-5, the V gene TRBV7-2; 8 positions match TRBD1. The length of the CDR3 is 18 residues. Trimming removed 2 bases from V and 5 bases from J; junction bases left unmatched: 14. The germline V gene has CDR1 SGHTA and CDR2 FQGNSA.